This T cell receptor beta chain was retrieved from a study of tumor-infiltrating lymphocytes in primary liver carcinoma. Study-wide results and limits: Paired tumor-adjacent and tumor-blood samples overlapped less than tumor region pairs did.

RNA and DNA were co-extracted from around 18-30 mg of unsorted bulk tissue. Resecting the tumor surgically was how the patients' primary liver carcinoma was treated. HBV chronically infected the treatment-naive patients. The CDR3 has 16 residues. Germline assignment: CDR1 MGHRA and CDR2 YSYEKL. This clonotype was counted a few times. Its cognate antigen is unknown. Since no conserved phenylalanine or tryptophan closes the CDR3, a read error is the likely cause. The template, roughly 0.45 ug total RNA, yielded TCR beta cDNA made with a constant-region primer. Sequencing libraries for TCR beta derived from three nested multiplex PCR rounds that used slightly modified ARM-PCR. It was with TRBV1-TRBV30 forward primers and a C-beta reverse primer that the first two PCR rounds were run, at around 10 cycles each. Using its own MiXCR run on the multiplex PCR reads, TCRdb lists one record per CDR3 protein. The sample holds tens of thousands of distinct CDR3 sequences, around 75% seen once.

The sequenced material came from tumor-adjacent normal liver tissue. This clonotype originated in a man between 35 and 55 years old with primary liver carcinoma and hepatitis B virus infection. This chain uses TRBV4-1 with TRBJ2-1; 7 nucleotides align to TRBD1. CDR3 bases: TGCGCCAGCAGCCAAGAGGCCGCGACAGGGTACAGTGAGCAGTTCCTC. It encodes CASSQEAATGYSEQFL.